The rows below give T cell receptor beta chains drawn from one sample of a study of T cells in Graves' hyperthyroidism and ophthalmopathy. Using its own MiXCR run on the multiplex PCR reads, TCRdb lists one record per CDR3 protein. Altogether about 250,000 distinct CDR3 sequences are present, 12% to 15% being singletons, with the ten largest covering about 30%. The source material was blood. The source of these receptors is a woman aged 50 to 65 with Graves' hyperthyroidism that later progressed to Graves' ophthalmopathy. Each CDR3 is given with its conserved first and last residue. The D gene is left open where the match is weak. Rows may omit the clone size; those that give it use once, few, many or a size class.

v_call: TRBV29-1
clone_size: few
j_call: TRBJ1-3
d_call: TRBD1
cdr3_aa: CSVGTGDRVSGNTIYF
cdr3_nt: TGCAGCGTTGGGACAGGGGATAGGGTGTCTGGAAACACCATATATTTT

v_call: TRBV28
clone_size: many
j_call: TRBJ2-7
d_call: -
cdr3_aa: CASSLAPTGVREQYF
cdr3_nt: TGTGCCAGCAGTTTAGCCCCAACGGGAGTGCGTGAGCAGTACTTC

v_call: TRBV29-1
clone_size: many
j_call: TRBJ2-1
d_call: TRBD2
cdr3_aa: CSVGKASGNNEQFF
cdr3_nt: TGCAGCGTTGGCAAGGCTAGCGGAAACAATGAGCAGTTCTTC

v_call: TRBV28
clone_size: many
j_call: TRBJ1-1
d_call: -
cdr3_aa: CASSSPSIVRHTEAFF
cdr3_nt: TGTGCCAGCAGTTCTCCTTCGATAGTCCGGCACACTGAAGCTTTCTTT

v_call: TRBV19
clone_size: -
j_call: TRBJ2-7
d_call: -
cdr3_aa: CASLEGVTYEQYF
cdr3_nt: TGTGCCAGTCTTGAAGGGGTTACCTACGAGCAGTACTTC

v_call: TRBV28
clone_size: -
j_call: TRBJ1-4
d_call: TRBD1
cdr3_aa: CASSSEDRSNEKLFF
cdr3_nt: TGTGCCAGCAGTTCTGAGGACAGGTCTAATGAAAAACTGTTTTTT

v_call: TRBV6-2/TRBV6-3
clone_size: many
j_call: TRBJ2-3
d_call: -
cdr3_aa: CATGQFPFPDTQYF
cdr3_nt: TGTGCCACCGGACAATTCCCTTTTCCAGATACGCAGTATTTT

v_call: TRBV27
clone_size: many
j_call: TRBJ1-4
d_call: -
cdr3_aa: CASSSLDLNEKLFF
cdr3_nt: TGTGCCAGCAGTTCTTTGGACTTGAATGAAAAACTGTTTTTT

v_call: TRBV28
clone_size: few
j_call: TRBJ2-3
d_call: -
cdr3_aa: CASGMRGLAFADTQYF
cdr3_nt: TGTGCCAGCGGGATGAGGGGTCTAGCCTTCGCAGATACGCAGTATTTT

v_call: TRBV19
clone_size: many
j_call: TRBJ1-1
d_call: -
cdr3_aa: CASSNKPLNTEAFF
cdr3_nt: TGTGCCAGTAGTAATAAGCCATTGAACACTGAAGCTTTCTTT

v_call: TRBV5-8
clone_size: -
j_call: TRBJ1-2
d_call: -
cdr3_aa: CASSQPVMTDYGYTF
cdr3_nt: TGTGCCAGCAGCCAACCAGTGATGACTGACTATGGCTACACCTTC

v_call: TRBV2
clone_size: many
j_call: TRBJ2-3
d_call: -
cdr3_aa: CASIQARSTDTQYF
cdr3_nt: TGTGCCAGCATTCAAGCCCGTAGCACAGATACGCAGTATTTT

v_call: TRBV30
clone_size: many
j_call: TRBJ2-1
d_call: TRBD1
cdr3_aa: CAWRRVGTAYNEQFF
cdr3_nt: TGTGCCTGGAGGAGGGTGGGGACAGCTTACAATGAGCAGTTCTTC

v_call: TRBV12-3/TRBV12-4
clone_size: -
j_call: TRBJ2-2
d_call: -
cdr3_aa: CATRRDTHTGELFF
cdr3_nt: TGTGCCACCAGAAGGGACACCCACACCGGGGAGCTGTTTTTT

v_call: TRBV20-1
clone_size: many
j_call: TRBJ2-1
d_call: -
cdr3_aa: CSAREYNEQFF
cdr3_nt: TGCAGTGCTAGAGAATACAATGAGCAGTTCTTC

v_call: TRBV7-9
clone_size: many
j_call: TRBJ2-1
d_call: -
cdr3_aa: CASSYRVGEQFF
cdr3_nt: TGTGCCAGCAGTTACAGGGTGGGTGAGCAGTTCTTC

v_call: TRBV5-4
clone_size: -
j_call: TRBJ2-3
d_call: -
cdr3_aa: CASSFPGQTRRAGGTDTQYF
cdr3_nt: TGTGCCAGCAGCTTTCCGGGACAGACCAGAAGAGCGGGAGGCACAGATACGCAGTATTTT

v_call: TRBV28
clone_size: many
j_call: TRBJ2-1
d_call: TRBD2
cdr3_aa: CATTELAGNNEQFF
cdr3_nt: TGTGCCACCACGGAACTAGCGGGAAACAATGAGCAGTTCTTC

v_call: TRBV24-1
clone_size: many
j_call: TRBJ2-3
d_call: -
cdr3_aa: CATSDEGTDTQYF
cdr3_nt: TGTGCCACCAGTGATGAAGGCACAGATACGCAGTATTTT

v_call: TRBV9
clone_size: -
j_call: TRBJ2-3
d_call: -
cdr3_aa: CASSVSGSYTDTQYF
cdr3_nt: TGTGCCAGCAGCGTTAGCGGTTCGTACACAGATACGCAGTATTTT

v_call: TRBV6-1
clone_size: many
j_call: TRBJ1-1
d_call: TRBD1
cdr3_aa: CASRTGGRNTEAFF
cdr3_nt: TGTGCCAGCAGAACAGGGGGCCGGAACACTGAAGCTTTCTTT

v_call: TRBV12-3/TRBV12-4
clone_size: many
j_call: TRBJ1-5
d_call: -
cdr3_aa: CASSLIGQNQPQHF
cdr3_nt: TGTGCCAGCAGTTTAATTGGGCAGAATCAGCCCCAGCATTTT

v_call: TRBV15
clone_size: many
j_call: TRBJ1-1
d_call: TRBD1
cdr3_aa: CATSGRDRGQADTEAFF
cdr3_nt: TGTGCCACCAGCGGCCGGGACAGGGGGCAGGCTGACACTGAAGCTTTCTTT

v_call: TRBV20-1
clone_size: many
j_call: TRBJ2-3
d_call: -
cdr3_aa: CSARRKYGLPGQYF
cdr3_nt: TGCAGTGCTAGGAGGAAGTACGGTCTCCCGGGGCAGTATTTT